The source of this T cell receptor beta chain is a study of blood T cell repertoires in COVID-19. Assay used: immunoSEQ multiplex PCR; TCRdb lists only in-frame clones, some missing. Counted here are approximately 47,000 clones, roughly 83% occurring once; the ten biggest clones make up 2.1%. V dropped 3 bases and J dropped 0; count of bases not matched to a gene: 2. There are 15 residues in the CDR3. From germline, CDR1 is MDHEN and CDR2 SYDVKM. The sequenced material came from peripheral blood. The chain is built from TRBV28 and TRBJ2-7; 10 bases map to TRBD2. The clonotype was recovered from a woman aged 55-69 years with acute or convalescent COVID-19. CDR3 nucleotide sequence: TGTGCCAGCAGTTTTTGGACTAGCGGCTCCTACGAGCAGTACTTC. Amino acid sequence: CASSFWTSGSYEQYF.